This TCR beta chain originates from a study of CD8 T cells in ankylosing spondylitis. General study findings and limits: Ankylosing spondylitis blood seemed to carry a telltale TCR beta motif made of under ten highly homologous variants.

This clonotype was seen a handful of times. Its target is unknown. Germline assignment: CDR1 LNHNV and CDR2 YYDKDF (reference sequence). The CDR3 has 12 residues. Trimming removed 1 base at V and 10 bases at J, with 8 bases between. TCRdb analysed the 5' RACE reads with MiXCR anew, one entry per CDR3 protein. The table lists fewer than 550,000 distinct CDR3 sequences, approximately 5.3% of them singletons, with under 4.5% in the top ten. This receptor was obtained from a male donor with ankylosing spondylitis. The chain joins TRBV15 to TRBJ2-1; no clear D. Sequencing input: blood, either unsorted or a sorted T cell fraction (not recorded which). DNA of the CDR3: TGTGCCACCAGCAGAGCCCCAAGGGAGCAGTTCTTC. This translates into CATSRAPREQFF.